This TCR beta chain was sequenced for a study of lung T cells in sarcoidosis with Löfgren's syndrome. TCRdb itself ran the reads through MiXCR, one entry per CDR3 protein. The repertoire has approximately 19,000 distinct CDR3 sequences, 20% to 25% of them found once; the top ten carry over 4%. Deletions cut 7 bases from V and 4 bases from J, with 9 bases between. In germline, CDR1 is MDHEN, CDR2 SYDVKM. The CDR3 is 12 amino acids. Findings and caveats of the study: Löfgren's syndrome patients reportedly showed greatest TRAV12-1 and TRBV2 expansion versus controls. TRAV12-1 preferentially paired with TRBV2, with homologous CDR3s.

This clonotype has at least ten counts. The antigen is not known. V gene TRBV28 combines with J gene TRBJ2-3; D possibly corresponds to TRBD2 (5 bases). Sequencing input: CD4+ T cells from PBMCs. The TCR comes from a human donor with sarcoidosis (Löfgren's syndrome or another form), or a control subject (not recorded which). CDR3 amino acids: CASTLSADTQYF. In DNA form, the CDR3 reads TGTGCCAGCACCCTTAGCGCAGATACGCAGTATTTT.